This T cell receptor (beta chain) was found in a study of blood T cell repertoires in COVID-19. Turning to the study itself: From the United States, Italy and Spain came samples of acute and convalescent COVID-19. PBMCs, B-cell-depleted T cells, or T cells were the source of the cDNA or gDNA that made up the material.

V lost 3 bases to trimming and J lost 10 bases; unmatched junction nucleotides: 10. Germline V gene sequence: CDR1 SGHNT, CDR2 YYREEE (reference sequence). The CDR3 runs to 15 residues. Clones were sequenced by immunoSEQ multiplex PCR, and TCRdb holds only the in-frame ones, with some missing. Here the sample spans some 70,000 clones, approximately 73% being singletons. V gene TRBV5-4 combines with J gene TRBJ1-6; 7 bases match TRBD1. Sequenced material: peripheral blood. The sequence derives from a man in his fifties or sixties with COVID-19, enrolled during active disease. For the CDR3, the DNA is TGTGCCAGCAGCTCAGGGGGTCGGCAAGAATCACCCCTCCACTTT. Encoded protein: CASSSGGRQESPLHF.